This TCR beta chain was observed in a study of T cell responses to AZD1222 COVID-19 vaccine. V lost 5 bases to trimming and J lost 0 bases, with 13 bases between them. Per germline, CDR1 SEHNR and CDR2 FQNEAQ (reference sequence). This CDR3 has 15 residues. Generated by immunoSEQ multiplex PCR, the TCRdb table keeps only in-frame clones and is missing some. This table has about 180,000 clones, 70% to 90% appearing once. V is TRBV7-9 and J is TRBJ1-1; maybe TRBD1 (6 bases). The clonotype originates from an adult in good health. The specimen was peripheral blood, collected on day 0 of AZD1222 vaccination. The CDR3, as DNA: TGTGCCAGCAGCAGACCGACAGGAATGAACACTGAAGCTTTCTTT. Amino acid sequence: CASSRPTGMNTEAFF.